Shown below are 18 T cell receptor beta chains from a single sample sequenced in a study of blood T cells in healthy people across ages. With a J-beta primer mix and a sample-barcoded 5' primer, a second PCR ran 7 to 11 cycles. TCRdb reanalysed the 5' RACE reads using MiXCR and keeps one entry per CDR3 protein. Among about 570,000 distinct CDR3 sequences, 25% to 30% were seen once, and the ten largest hold 18%. Sequencing was carried out using blood. These receptors originate from a woman between 65 and 79 years old in good health.

This clonotype was counted a few times. This chain connects TRBV4-3 to TRBJ1-1; D ambiguous. The CDR3 extends over 16 amino acids. The ends were cut back, 0 bases at V and 5 bases at J, with 16 bases in the middle. CDR1 and CDR2 from the germline V gene are LGHNA and YSLEER. This CDR3 reads CASSQDFRAGETEAFF. The CDR3 DNA is TGCGCCAGCAGCCAAGATTTTAGGGCGGGAGAGACTGAAGCTTTCTTT.

CDR3 bases: TGTGCCAGCAGCCTGGCCCAGGGGTTATACGAGCAGTACTTC. Residues: CASSLAQGLYEQYF. This chain joins TRBV11-2 and TRBJ2-7, with D possibly matching TRBD1 (6 bases). The CDR3 extends over 14 amino acids. The germline V gene encodes CDR1 SGHAT and CDR2 FQNNGV. The V end lost 5 bases, the J end lost 4 bases, and 15 bases lay between the germline ends.

The CDR3 DNA follows: TGCAGTGCTAGTCTGGGTTTTAGCAATCAGCCCCAGCATTTT. Translated, it gives CSASLGFSNQPQHF. This chain connects TRBV20-1 to TRBJ1-5; the D is unclear. Germline V gene data show CDR1 as DFQATT and CDR2 as SNEGSKA (reference sequence). The V gene lost 3 bases and the J gene lost 0 bases, with 9 bases spanning the gap. The CDR3 is 14 amino acids.

The chain carries TRBV4-2 and TRBJ2-4; the match to TRBD2 covers 11 bases. The germline gives CDR1 LGHNA, CDR2 YNFKEQ. After removal of 0 bases from V and 9 bases from J, the junction contained 19 bases not matched to a gene. This CDR3 has 20 amino acids. The CDR3 DNA sequence: TGTGCCAGCAGCCAAGATAGGGTTCGGCTAGCGGGGGGATCTGGTGGCATTCAGTACTTC. This translates into CASSQDRVRLAGGSGGIQYF.

The chain joins TRBV3-1 to TRBJ1-2; the match to TRBD1 covers 8 bases. Germline lookup yields CDR1 LGHDT and CDR2 YNNKEL (reference sequence). The CDR3 has 17 residues. Trimming cost V 1 base and J 3 bases; bases outside gene matches: 10. The CDR3 coding sequence is TGTGCCAGCAGCCAAGTGCCAGGGGGCGCGAATCACTATGGCTACACCTTC. Amino acids: CASSQVPGGANHYGYTF.

This clonotype was seen a handful of times. The V and J genes are TRBV12-3 or TRBV12-4 and TRBJ2-6, with TRBD2 as a possible D gene (6 bases). The CDR3 is 14 residues long. With 7 bases removed from V and 1 base from J, the gap between germline ends came to 8 bases. In nucleotides, the CDR3 is TGTGCCAGCACCCGGGGGTCTGGGGCCAACGTCCTGACTTTC. Translating it yields CASTRGSGANVLTF.

The rearrangement links TRBV2 to TRBJ1-1; the D is unclear. Trimming took off 4 bases at V and 0 bases at J, with 9 bases between the two ends. The CDR3 spans 14 residues. Germline V gene lookup returns CDR1 SNHLY and CDR2 FYNNEI. The CDR3 protein is CASSGVSVNTEAFF. The CDR3 bases are TGTGCCAGCAGTGGGGTCTCGGTGAACACTGAAGCTTTCTTT.

The chain joins TRBV5-1 to TRBJ2-7; D may be TRBD1 or TRBD2 (5 bases each). V dropped 3 bases and J dropped 4 bases, with 14 bases sitting between them. Per the germline V gene, CDR1 is SGHRS and CDR2 is YFSETQ. The CDR3 has 14 amino acids. The DNA of the CDR3 is TGCGCCAGCAGCTCCAGAGGTGAGGGGTACGAGCAGTACTTC. Encoded protein: CASSSRGEGYEQYF.

This clonotype was detected only a few times. This chain links TRBV6-5 with TRBJ2-3, with a tentative D call TRBD1 (5 bases). V was shortened by 5 bases and J by 4 bases, with 13 bases between the two germline ends. The germline gives CDR1 MNHEY, CDR2 SVGAGI. This CDR3 has 14 amino acids. The CDR3: CASSLTRVADTQYF. Here the CDR3 DNA reads TGTGCCAGCAGTCTAACCAGGGTTGCAGATACGCAGTATTTT.

This clonotype was recorded at least ten times. The chain employs TRBV12-3 or TRBV12-4 and TRBJ2-7, with a tentative D call TRBD1 (6 bases). The CDR3 totals 13 residues. Trimming stripped 6 bases from V and 3 bases from J, with 12 bases between. This CDR3 is CASSPGQIYEQYF. The CDR3 DNA follows: TGTGCCAGCAGCCCCGGACAGATCTACGAGCAGTACTTC.

The genes are TRBV7-2 and TRBJ2-5, with no clear D. Trimming cost V 1 base and J 5 bases, with 11 bases left between them. This CDR3 has 14 residues. Germline CDR1 SGHTA, CDR2 FQGNSA. The CDR3 loop reads CASSLDPGRETQYF. The CDR3 DNA follows: TGTGCCAGCAGCTTAGATCCTGGGCGGGAGACCCAGTACTTC.

The chain combines TRBV7-3 with TRBJ2-7; D may be TRBD2 (5 bases). Trimming cost V 5 bases and J 7 bases, with 15 bases left between them. This CDR3 contains 13 residues. From germline, CDR1 is SGHTA and CDR2 FQGTGA. CDR3: CASSRTGGEEQYF. The DNA of the CDR3 is TGTGCCAGCAGCCGGACTGGAGGTGAAGAGCAGTACTTC.

This clonotype was seen a handful of times. CDR3 in amino acids: CASSQDTAYSNQPQHF. CDR3 nucleotides: TGCGCCAGCAGCCAAGATACCGCATATAGCAATCAGCCCCAGCATTTT. The chain is built from TRBV4-3 and TRBJ1-5; no definite D call. V lost 0 bases and J lost 0, with 9 bases in between. The germline V gene has CDR1 LGHNA and CDR2 YSLEER. The CDR3 contains 16 residues.

This clonotype came up a few times. The chain recombines TRBV9 with TRBJ1-4; D gene ambiguous. Germline V gene data show CDR1 as SGDLS and CDR2 as YYNGEE. V was cut by 3 bases and J by 4 bases, with 13 bases left in between. The CDR3 consists of 15 residues. The chain's CDR3 is CASSAGQLLNEKLFF. For the CDR3, the DNA is TGTGCCAGCAGCGCGGGCCAGCTTCTTAATGAAAAACTGTTTTTT.

The sample holds a few counts of this clonotype. This chain uses TRBV24-1 with TRBJ2-3; D remains ambiguous. With 5 bases removed from V and 4 bases from J, the gap between germline ends came to 12 bases. The CDR3 is made up of 14 amino acids. CDR1 and CDR2 (germline): KGHDR, SFDVKD. Here the CDR3 reads CATSGMTRADTQYF. Written as DNA, the CDR3 is TGTGCCACCAGTGGCATGACCCGGGCAGATACGCAGTATTTT.

The chain has TRBV20-1 and TRBJ2-1; D might be TRBD2 (5 bases). Per the germline V gene, CDR1 is DFQATT and CDR2 is SNEGSKA (reference sequence). The germline V and J ends were trimmed by 6 bases and 0 bases, with 18 bases remaining between them. This CDR3 contains 16 residues. CDR3 residues: CSAITSRRSSYNEQFF. The DNA for the CDR3 is TGCAGTGCCATTACATCACGGAGGAGCTCCTACAATGAGCAGTTCTTC.

Turning to this clonotype: A junction boundary mismatches the germline segment, possibly from a read error. The chain recombines TRBV20-1 with TRBJ2-1; the D gene could be TRBD1 or TRBD2 (5 bases each). Germline V gene lookup returns CDR1 DFQATT and CDR2 SNEGSKA (reference sequence). This CDR3 region has 10 residues. The CDR3 sequence is CSARVGERIF. CDR3 nucleotides: TGCAGTGCTAGAGTGGGGGAAAGGATCTTC.

The chain joins TRBV9 to TRBJ2-7; the match to TRBD2 covers 7 bases. The CDR3 sequence is 17 residues long. With 4 bases clipped from V and 2 bases from J, the junction kept 15 bases outside the gene matches. CDR1 is SGDLS, CDR2 YYNGEE, per germline. CDR3 bases: TGTGCCAGCAGCCCGAGGTGGGGGGGAGGCGAAACCTACGAGCAGTACTTC. Translation: CASSPRWGGGETYEQYF.